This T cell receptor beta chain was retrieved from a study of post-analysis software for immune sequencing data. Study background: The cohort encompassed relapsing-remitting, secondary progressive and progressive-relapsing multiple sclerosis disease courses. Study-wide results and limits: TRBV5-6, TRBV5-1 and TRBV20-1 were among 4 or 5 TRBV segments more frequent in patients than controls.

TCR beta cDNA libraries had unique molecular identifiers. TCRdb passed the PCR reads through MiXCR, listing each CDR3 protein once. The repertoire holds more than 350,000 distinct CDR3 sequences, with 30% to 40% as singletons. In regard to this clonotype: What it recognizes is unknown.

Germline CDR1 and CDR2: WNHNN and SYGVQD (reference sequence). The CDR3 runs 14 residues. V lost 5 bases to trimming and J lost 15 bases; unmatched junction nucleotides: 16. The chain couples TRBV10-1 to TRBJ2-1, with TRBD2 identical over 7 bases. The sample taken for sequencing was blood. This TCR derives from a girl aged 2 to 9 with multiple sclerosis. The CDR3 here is CASSTGTTPEDLFF. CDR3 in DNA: TGCGCCAGCAGTACCGGGACTACCCCGGAGGATCTGTTCTTC.